This T cell receptor beta chain was identified in a study of T cell changes during pregnancy in multiple sclerosis. Profiling relied on immunoSEQ multiplex PCR, and the TCRdb table lists in-frame clones only, not all of them. In the table there are 35,000 to 40,000 clones, approximately 94% of which are singletons. Trimming removed 1 base from V and 2 bases from J; junction bases left unmatched: 6. Per the germline V gene, CDR1 is SGDLS and CDR2 is YYNGEE. This CDR3 region has 17 residues. This sequence was found in a female donor with multiple sclerosis, enrolled in a pregnancy study. The rearrangement links TRBV9 to TRBJ2-3; 11 bases match TRBD2. The input for sequencing was CD4+ T cells from peripheral blood mononuclear cells, taken in the second trimester of pregnancy. The CDR3 reads CASSVRGSGRATDTQYF. The CDR3 DNA sequence: TGTGCCAGCAGCGTAAGGGGTAGCGGGAGGGCCACAGATACGCAGTATTTT.